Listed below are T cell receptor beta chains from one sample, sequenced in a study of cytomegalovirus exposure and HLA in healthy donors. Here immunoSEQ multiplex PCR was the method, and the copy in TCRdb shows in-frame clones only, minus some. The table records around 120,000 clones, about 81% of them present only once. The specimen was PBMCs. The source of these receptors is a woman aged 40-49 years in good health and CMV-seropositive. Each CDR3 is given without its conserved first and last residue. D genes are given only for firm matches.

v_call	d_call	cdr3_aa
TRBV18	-	ASSPRGGERSNQPQH
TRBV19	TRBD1	ASKTTGGPAGEQF
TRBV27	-	ASSFDFRRANVLT
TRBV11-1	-	ASTYRDGTGELF
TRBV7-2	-	ASSSATGVVYEQY
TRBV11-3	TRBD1	ASSTRQGAEQY
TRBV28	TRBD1	ASRGTGEAGYT
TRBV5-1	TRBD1	ASSEDRSKAYEQY
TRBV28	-	ASSTTGISYNEQF
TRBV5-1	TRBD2	ASSRGTTSSQTQY
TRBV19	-	ASTELRGGHEEAF
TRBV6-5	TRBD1	ASSRRQGGDTEAF
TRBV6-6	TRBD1	ASSYPQGGSNQPQH
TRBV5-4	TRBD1	ASTFWTGADGYT
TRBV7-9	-	ASSLGFYNEKLF
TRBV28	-	ASSSPGDGQNTEAF
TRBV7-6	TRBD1	ASSLAEGTGQLRSGNTIY
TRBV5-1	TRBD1	ASSFGQGLQETQY
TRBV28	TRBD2	ASSLSSGSYNEQF
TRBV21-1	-	ASSPSPGQAALGNTEAF
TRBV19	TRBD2	ASSMASGGNEQF
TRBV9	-	ASSVGDGGVYGYT
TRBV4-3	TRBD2	ASSPGLAGDTQY
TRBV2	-	ASTQKGLGRDGYT
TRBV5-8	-	ASSLILQADTQY
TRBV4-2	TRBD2	ASSQGVAGPYEQY
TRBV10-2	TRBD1	ASISDRGYEQY
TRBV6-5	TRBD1	ASRLDRVVTEAF
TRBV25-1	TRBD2	ASSRGAGGYNEQF
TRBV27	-	ASSVGDTYEQY
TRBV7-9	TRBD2	ASSPKTPSGGNEQF
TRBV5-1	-	ASSFNESGVKGGTDTQY
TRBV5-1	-	ASSLTRLDEQF
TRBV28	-	ASSFSGTNTEAF
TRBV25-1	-	ASSESGRAGSGYT
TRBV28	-	ANPSTLYEQY
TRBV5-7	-	ASSFRGLDTQY
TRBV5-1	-	ASWEGGYNSPLH
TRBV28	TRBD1	ASSSGQGASYGYT